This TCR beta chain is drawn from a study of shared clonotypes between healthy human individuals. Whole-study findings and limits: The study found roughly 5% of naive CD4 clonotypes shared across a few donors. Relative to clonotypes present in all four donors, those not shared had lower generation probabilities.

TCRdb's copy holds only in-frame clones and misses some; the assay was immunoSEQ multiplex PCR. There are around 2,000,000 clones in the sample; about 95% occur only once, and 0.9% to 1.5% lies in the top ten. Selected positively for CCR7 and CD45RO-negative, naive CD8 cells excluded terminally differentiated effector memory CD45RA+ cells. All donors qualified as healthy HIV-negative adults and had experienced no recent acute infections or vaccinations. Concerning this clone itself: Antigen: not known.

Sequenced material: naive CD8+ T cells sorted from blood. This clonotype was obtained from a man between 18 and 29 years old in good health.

CDR3 loop: CASSLGGTEKETQYF. The CDR3 bases are TGTGCCAGCAGCTTAGGCGGGACAGAAAAAGAGACCCAGTACTTC. The genes are TRBV7-2 and TRBJ2-5; tentatively, D is TRBD1 (7 bases). This CDR3 spans 15 amino acids. Germline loops: CDR1 SGHTA, CDR2 FQGNSA. Trimming took off 1 base at V and 3 bases at J, with 12 bases between the two ends.